This passage covers 10 T cell receptor beta chains from one sample sequenced in a study of blood T cell repertoires in COVID-19. Method: immunoSEQ multiplex PCR; TCRdb's copy keeps in-frame clones and lacks some. The sample yields around 190,000 clones, 88% seen once. Sequencing used peripheral blood. The receptors stem from a human donor in a cohort sampled during active COVID-19.

The chain employs TRBV10-1 and TRBJ2-5; 11 bases agree with TRBD2. The germline gives CDR1 WNHNN, CDR2 SYGVQD (reference sequence). The CDR3 runs 16 residues. The V segment lost 2 bases and the J segment 1 base; nucleotides outside the gene matches: 3. The DNA for the CDR3 is TGCGCCAGCAGTGAGGGGACTAGCGGAGGCCAAGAGACCCAGTACTTC. Translated, it gives CASSEGTSGGQETQYF.

The V and J genes are TRBV7-8 and TRBJ1-2; D is perhaps TRBD1 (5 bases). The CDR3 length is 14 residues. The ends were cut back, 4 bases at V and 9 bases at J, with 18 bases in the middle. From germline, CDR1 is SGHVS and CDR2 FQNEAQ. The CDR3 DNA sequence: TGTGCCAGCAGCTCAATTGTGTCAGACAGACGCTACACCTTC. Amino acids: CASSSIVSDRRYTF. Full variable domain (outside the CDR3, taken from reference TRBV7-8 and TRBJ1-2): GAGVSQSPRYKVAKRGQDVALRCDPISGHVSLFWYQQALGQGPEFLTYFQNEAQLDKSGLPSDRFFAERPEGSVSTLKIQRTQQEDSAVYLCASSSIVSDRRYTFGSGTRLTVV.

J is TRBJ1-1 and V is TRBV18; 7 nucleotides align to TRBD1. The CDR3 sequence is 15 residues long. Germline V CDR1 and CDR2: KGHSH, LQKENI. With V trimmed by 2 bases and J by 1 base, 4 bases remained unmatched. The CDR3: CASSPVQGGNTEAFF. CDR3 coding DNA: TGTGCCAGCTCACCAGTCCAGGGGGGGAACACTGAAGCTTTCTTT.

The chain recombines TRBV5-4 with TRBJ2-1; perhaps TRBD2 as D (5 bases). Deletions cut 0 bases from V and 11 bases from J, with 21 bases between. Germline lookup yields CDR1 SGHNT and CDR2 YYREEE (reference sequence). The CDR3 totals 16 residues. The CDR3 loop is CASSLGSSLEGAQQFF. In DNA, the CDR3 is TGTGCCAGCAGCTTGGGAAGTAGTCTAGAGGGAGCTCAGCAGTTCTTC.

This sequence joins TRBV4-1 and TRBJ2-1, with 11 positions matching TRBD2. V shed 6 bases, J shed 5 bases, and the junction held 9 bases outside the gene matches. This CDR3 has 16 amino acids. CDR1 and CDR2 from the germline V gene are MGHRA and YSYEKL. The CDR3 DNA reads TGCGCCAGCAGAAATCCGACTAGCGGGAACCACAATGAGCAGTTCTTC. This sequence encodes CASRNPTSGNHNEQFF.

In its sample, this clone was seen a few times. J is TRBJ2-7 and V is TRBV3-1 (or the pseudogene TRBV3-2); D is ambiguous. Trimming removed 4 bases from V and 6 bases from J, with 13 bases in between. The V gene's germline CDR1 is LGHDT and CDR2 YNNKEL (reference sequence). CDR3 length equals 13 residues. CDR3 amino acids: CASSRSLALEQYF. In DNA form, the CDR3 reads TGTGCCAGCAGCCGCTCCTTGGCTCTCGAGCAGTACTTC.

The chain couples TRBV30 to TRBJ1-1; D gene ambiguous. CDR1 is GTSNPN, CDR2 SVGIG, per germline (reference sequence). Trimming took off 0 bases at V and 1 base at J, with 6 bases between the two ends. The CDR3 is made up of 13 amino acids. The CDR3: CAWSVFGNTEAFF. The CDR3 DNA sequence: TGTGCCTGGAGTGTATTCGGGAACACTGAAGCTTTCTTT.

CDR3 protein: CAWSVRGAREGNEQFF. For the CDR3, the DNA is TGTGCCTGGAGTGTCCGGGGGGCGCGGGAGGGCAATGAGCAGTTCTTC. The V and J genes are TRBV30 and TRBJ2-1, with 9 bases lining up with TRBD2. The V and J ends lost 0 bases and 6 bases, in that order; junction bases with no gene match: 9. There are 16 residues in the CDR3. Germline CDR1 GTSNPN, CDR2 SVGIG (reference sequence).

The chain combines TRBV30 with TRBJ1-2; 8 nucleotides line up with TRBD1. This CDR3 is 15 amino acids long. CDR1 and CDR2 (germline): GTSNPN, SVGIG (reference sequence). J was trimmed by 4 bases and V by 3 bases; bases with no gene match: 10. As DNA, the CDR3 is TGTGCCTGGAGGATCTCCGGACAGGGTGGCTATGGCTACACCTTC. Its translation is CAWRISGQGGYGYTF.

V gene TRBV28 combines with J gene TRBJ1-1; 9 bases are shared with TRBD1. With 2 bases clipped from V and 5 bases from J, the junction kept 3 bases outside the gene matches. Germline V lookup: CDR1 MDHEN, CDR2 SYDVKM. This CDR3 spans 14 amino acids. DNA of the CDR3: TGTGCCAGCAGTTTACCGACAGGGGGAACTGAAGCTTTCTTT. It codes for CASSLPTGGTEAFF.